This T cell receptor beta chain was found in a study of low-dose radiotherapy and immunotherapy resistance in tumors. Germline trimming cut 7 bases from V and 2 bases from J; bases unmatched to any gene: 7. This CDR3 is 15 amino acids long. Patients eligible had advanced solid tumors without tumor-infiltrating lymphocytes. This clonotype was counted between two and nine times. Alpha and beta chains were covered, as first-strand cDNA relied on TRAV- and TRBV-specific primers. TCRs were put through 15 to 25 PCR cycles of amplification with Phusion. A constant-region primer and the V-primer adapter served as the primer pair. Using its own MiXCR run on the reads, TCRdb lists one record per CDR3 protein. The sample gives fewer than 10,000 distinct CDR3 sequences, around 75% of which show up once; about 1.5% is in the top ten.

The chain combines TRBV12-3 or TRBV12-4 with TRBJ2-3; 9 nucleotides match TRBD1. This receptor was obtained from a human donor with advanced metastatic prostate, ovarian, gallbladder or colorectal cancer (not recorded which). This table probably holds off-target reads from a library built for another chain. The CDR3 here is CASIGGQGFTDTQYF. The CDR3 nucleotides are TGTGCCAGCATTGGCGGACAGGGGTTCACAGATACGCAGTATTTT.